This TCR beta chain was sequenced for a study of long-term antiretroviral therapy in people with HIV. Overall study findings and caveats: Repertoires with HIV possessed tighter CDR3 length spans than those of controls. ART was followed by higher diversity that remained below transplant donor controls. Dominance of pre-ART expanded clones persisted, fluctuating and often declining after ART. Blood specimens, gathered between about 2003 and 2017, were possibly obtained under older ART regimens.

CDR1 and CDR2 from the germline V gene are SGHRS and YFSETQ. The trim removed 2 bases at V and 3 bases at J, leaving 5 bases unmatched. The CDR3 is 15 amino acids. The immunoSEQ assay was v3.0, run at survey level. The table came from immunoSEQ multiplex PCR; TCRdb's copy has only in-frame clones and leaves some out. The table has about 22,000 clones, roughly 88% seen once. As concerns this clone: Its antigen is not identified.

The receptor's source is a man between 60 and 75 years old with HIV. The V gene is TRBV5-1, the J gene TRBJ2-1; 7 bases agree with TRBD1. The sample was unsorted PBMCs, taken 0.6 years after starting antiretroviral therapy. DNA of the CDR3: TGCGCCAGCAGCTTACAGGGGATCCGCTACAATGAGCAGTTCTTC. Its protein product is CASSLQGIRYNEQFF.